This TCR beta chain was sequenced in a study of blood T cell repertoires in COVID-19. Study context: Two negative PCRs, clearance, or symptom resolution had been documented for recovered Cohort 3 donors. The analysed material was cDNA or gDNA that came from T cells, B-cell-depleted T cells, or PBMCs.

In the authors' methods: Amplifying reference gene primers gave estimates of nucleated cell counts. Libraries were prepared by immunoSEQ multiplex PCR; TCRdb keeps only in-frame clonotypes and omits some of them. The D gene and trimming were derived from the DNA, and the V and J assignments and clone size from that table. Of about 280,000 clones listed, around nine tenths were seen once; the top ten hold roughly 2%. Trimming left V 6 bases short and J 0 bases short, with 9 bases between. The germline V gene encodes CDR1 MNHEY and CDR2 SVGAGI. The CDR3 contains 14 residues. Participants' own reports of clinical history determined their cohort assignment.

Sequencing was performed on PBMCs or T cells enriched from blood (not recorded which). This chain links TRBV6-5 with TRBJ1-5, with D tentatively TRBD1 (6 bases). The receptor comes from a woman in her sixties in a cohort exposed to, infected with or recovered from COVID-19 (not recorded which). In nucleotides, the CDR3 is TGTGCCAGCAGCCGGACAGTTAGCAATCAGCCCCAGCATTTT. Residues: CASSRTVSNQPQHF.